The 11 T cell receptor beta chains in this list originate from one sample, sequenced in a study of cytomegalovirus exposure and HLA in healthy donors. In the PCR, 60 Vbeta and 13 Jbeta primers were used. Method: immunoSEQ multiplex PCR; TCRdb's copy keeps in-frame clones and lacks some. The sample includes approximately 75,000 clones, 74% of them seen just once. Specimen: PBMCs. These receptors were taken from a woman in her sixties in good health and CMV-seropositive.

Regarding this clone: At one of its ends the junction is not consistent with the germline gene, which may arise from a read error. Other DNA sequences in the same sample also yield this CDR3. V is TRBV23-1 and J is TRBJ2-7; TRBD1 matches 7 bases. TRBV23-1 has ORF status, its function being uncertain. There are 14 residues in the CDR3. The CDR3 reads CASVDPGQAYEQYF. The CDR3 DNA reads TGCGCCAGCGTAGACCCAGGACAGGCCTACGAGCAGTATTTC.

The chain uses TRBV10-3 and TRBJ1-1; no firm D call. This CDR3 spans 13 amino acids. CDR1 is ENHRY, CDR2 SYGVKD, per germline. V dropped 4 bases and J dropped 1 base, with 7 bases sitting between them. The CDR3 sequence: CAISGVRNTEAFF. CDR3 nucleotide sequence: TGTGCCATCAGTGGCGTAAGGAACACTGAAGCTTTCTTT.

The rearrangement links TRBV25-1 to TRBJ2-3, with D possibly matching TRBD2 (5 bases). The CDR3 loop spans 15 amino acids. Germline V gives CDR1 MGHDK, CDR2 SYGVNS. The V and J ends lost 5 bases and 0 bases respectively, with 12 bases between them. CDR3 in amino acids: CASSIATLSTDTQYF. CDR3 bases: TGTGCCAGCAGTATAGCGACACTTAGCACAGATACGCAGTATTTT. Using reference TRBV25-1 and TRBJ2-3 for the parts outside the CDR3, the full variable domain is EADIYQTPRYLVIGTGKKITLECSQTMGHDKMYWYQQDPGMELHLIHYSYGVNSTEKGDLSSESTVSRIRTEHFPLTLESARPSHTSQYLCASSIATLSTDTQYFGPGTRLTVL.

This clone has more than one count but fewer than ten. The chain couples TRBV25-1 to TRBJ2-5; 9 positions match TRBD2. CDR3 size: 16 residues. The V gene's germline CDR1 is MGHDK and CDR2 SYGVNS. After removal of 6 bases from V and 1 base from J, the junction contained 9 bases not matched to a gene. CDR3 sequence reads: CASSTWDSGGQETQYF. The CDR3 DNA sequence: TGTGCCAGCAGCACCTGGGATAGCGGGGGCCAAGAGACCCAGTACTTC.

This clone was seen a handful of times. This chain joins TRBV28 and TRBJ1-5; 11 positions match TRBD1. The CDR3 length is 15 residues. The V gene's germline CDR1 is MDHEN and CDR2 SYDVKM. Unmatched junction bases numbered 7, after V lost 6 bases and J lost 6 bases. This CDR3 is CASSPRTGGSQPQHF. The DNA for the CDR3 is TGTGCCAGCAGCCCTCGGACAGGGGGCAGTCAGCCCCAGCATTTT.

This clone was counted only a few times. This chain links TRBV4-2 with TRBJ1-1; 8 bases agree with TRBD1. CDR3 size: 13 residues. V dropped 3 bases and J dropped 11; count of bases not matched to a gene: 8. Germline assignment: CDR1 LGHNA and CDR2 YNFKEQ. The CDR3 DNA sequence: TGTGCCAGCAGCCACCCCGGACAGGGTAGCGCTTTCTTT. Amino acid sequence: CASSHPGQGSAFF.

This clone was counted only a few times. The rearrangement uses TRBV4-2 and TRBJ1-6; TRBD1 might be the D (5 bases). Trimming left V 4 bases short and J 11 bases short, with 21 bases between. The CDR3 consists of 16 residues. Germline CDR1 reads LGHNA; CDR2 reads YNFKEQ. The CDR3 protein is CASSRDLAQGLTPLHF. The DNA for the CDR3 is TGTGCCAGCAGCCGAGATTTGGCCCAGGGACTTACACCCCTCCACTTT.

On this clone: The identical CDR3 is also encoded by other nucleotide sequences in the sample. The chain recombines TRBV5-1 with TRBJ1-1; 8 bases match TRBD1. Germline V gene sequence: CDR1 SGHRS, CDR2 YFSETQ. V lost 4 bases and J lost 4; bases outside the gene matches: 6. The CDR3 length is 14 residues. DNA for the CDR3: TGCGCCAGCAGCCCCCAGGGGGCGAGCACTGAAGCTTTCTTT. Its protein product is CASSPQGASTEAFF.

The V gene is TRBV7-9, the J gene TRBJ1-3; D gene uncertain. This CDR3 comprises 13 residues. Trimming stripped 4 bases from V and 0 bases from J, with 4 bases between. CDR1 and CDR2 from the germline V gene are SEHNR and FQNEAQ (reference sequence). CDR3 sequence: CASSSSSGNTIYF. DNA of the CDR3: TGTGCCAGCAGCTCGAGCTCTGGAAACACCATATATTTT.

This clone was observed a few times. The chain employs TRBV2 and TRBJ1-1; D unclear. V gave up 4 bases and J gave up 0 bases, with 6 bases separating them. The CDR3 is made up of 13 amino acids. Germline V gene data show CDR1 as SNHLY and CDR2 as FYNNEI. This CDR3 reads CASSVGLNTEAFF. Written as DNA, the CDR3 is TGTGCCAGCAGTGTGGGCCTGAACACTGAAGCTTTCTTT. Based on the CDR3 plus reference TRBV2 and TRBJ1-1, the full variable domain is EPEVTQTPSHQVTQMGQEVILRCVPISNHLYFYWYRQILGQKVEFLVSFYNNEISEKSEIFDDQFSVERPDGSNFTLKIRSTKLEDSAMYFCASSVGLNTEAFFGQGTRLTVV.

V and J are TRBV2 and TRBJ2-7, with D unresolved. The CDR3 length is 14 residues. CDR1 and CDR2 from the germline V gene are SNHLY and FYNNEI. Trimming stripped 3 bases from V and 4 bases from J, with 13 bases between. The CDR3 is CASSDVGSPYEQYF. CDR3 sequence (DNA): TGTGCCAGCAGTGATGTCGGTTCCCCTTACGAGCAGTACTTC.